These 9 T cell receptor beta chains were all obtained from the same sample, sequenced in a study of T cells after yellow fever vaccination. TCRdb recomputed calls from the 5' RACE reads with MiXCR, one row per CDR3 protein. Altogether roughly 150,000 distinct CDR3 sequences are present, less than 8.5% being singletons, with the ten largest covering under 0.7%. The sequenced sample was CD4+ T cells sorted from PBMCs, obtained 10 days after the yellow fever booster vaccination. Receptors originate from a man aged 25-40 years who received the YFV17D yellow fever vaccine.

This clonotype appeared many times. CDR3 loop: CASRSGNRNEQFF. In DNA form, the CDR3 reads TGCGCCAGCAGGAGCGGGAATAGGAATGAGCAGTTCTTC. The V and J genes are TRBV10-2 and TRBJ2-1; 7 bases align to TRBD2. The germline gives CDR1 WSHSY, CDR2 SAAADI. The CDR3 is 13 residues long. Losses at the gene ends were 6 bases for V and 7 bases for J; bases not matched to a gene: 6.

This clonotype was observed many times. The rearrangement joins TRBV10-3 to TRBJ1-3; tentatively, D is TRBD1 (5 bases). Germline values: CDR1 ENHRY, CDR2 SYGVKD. V was shortened by 3 bases and J by 2 bases, with 11 bases between the two germline ends. The length of the CDR3 is 15 residues. The CDR3 loop is CAISELRGTGNTIYF. DNA for the CDR3: TGTGCCATCAGTGAATTGCGGGGGACTGGAAACACCATATATTTT.

There are many counts of this clonotype. J is TRBJ2-2 and V is TRBV18; 7 nucleotides line up with TRBD2. V was pared by 0 bases and J by 6 bases, with 10 bases of the junction left unmatched. There are 17 residues in the CDR3. Germline CDR1 is KGHSH and CDR2 is LQKENI. As DNA, the CDR3 is TGTGCCAGCTCACCACCGTCATACGGGAGGAGTGCCGGGGAGCTGTTTTTT. Its translation is CASSPPSYGRSAGELFF. The complete variable domain, with remaining parts taken from reference TRBV18 and TRBJ2-2, reads NAGVMQNPRHLVRRRGQEARLRCSPMKGHSHVYWYRQLPEEGLKFMVYLQKENIIDESGMPKERFSAEFPKEGPSILRIQQVVRGDSAAYFCASSPPSYGRSAGELFFGEGSRLTVL.

This clonotype was counted at least ten times. V usage is TRBV12-3 or TRBV12-4 and J usage is TRBJ2-1, with TRBD2 identical over 8 bases. The length of the CDR3 is 14 residues. The ends lost 5 bases at V and 8 bases at J; junction bases unmatched: 8. The DNA for the CDR3 is TGTGCCAGCAGTAGGGCGGGAGGCTCGCATGAGCAGTTCTTC. This translates into CASSRAGGSHEQFF.

This clonotype was recorded many times. J is TRBJ2-5 and V is TRBV5-1; the D gene is possibly TRBD1 (5 bases). The germline V gene encodes CDR1 SGHRS and CDR2 YFSETQ. This CDR3 is 16 amino acids long. With 0 bases removed from V and 4 bases from J, the gap between germline ends came to 16 bases. The CDR3 region has the DNA TGCGCCAGCAGCTTGGGCACAGGAATCCTCCGAGAGACCCAGTACTTC. As protein: CASSLGTGILRETQYF.

In this sample, this clonotype turned up many times. The chain combines TRBV11-2 with TRBJ2-7; 11 positions match TRBD2. This CDR3 region has 18 residues. Trimming cost V 1 base and J 4 bases; bases outside gene matches: 12. Germline CDR1 and CDR2: SGHAT and FQNNGV. The CDR3: CASSLVTSGSGFMYEQYF. CDR3 in DNA: TGTGCCAGCAGCTTAGTAACTAGCGGGAGCGGTTTTATGTACGAGCAGTACTTC. The full variable domain, completed using reference TRBV11-2 and TRBJ2-7, is EAGVAQSPRYKIIEKRQSVAFWCNPISGHATLYWYQQILGQGPKLLIQFQNNGVVDDSQLPKDRFSAERLKGVDSTLKIQPAKLEDSAVYLCASSLVTSGSGFMYEQYFGPGTRLTVT.

This clonotype has at least ten counts. The chain uses TRBV12-3 or TRBV12-4 and TRBJ2-7, with 7 bases that match TRBD1. This CDR3 region has 15 residues. V dropped 6 bases and J dropped 0; count of bases not matched to a gene: 8. CDR3 DNA: TGTGCCAGCAGAGCGGACAGGATTAGCTCCTACGAGCAGTACTTC. Amino acid sequence: CASRADRISSYEQYF.

This clonotype was picked up many times. This rearrangement joins TRBV11-2 to TRBJ1-2, with D unclear. CDR3 length: 14 amino acids. CDR1 and CDR2 from the germline V gene are SGHAT and FQNNGV. Trimming shortened V by 7 bases and J by 4 bases, and 16 bases separated the two germline ends. The CDR3 here is CASTAPDGTYGYTF. CDR3 nucleotide sequence: TGTGCCAGCACCGCACCGGACGGTACCTATGGCTACACCTTC.

This clonotype was counted at least ten times. The J gene is TRBJ2-5, the V gene TRBV7-2, with TRBD2 identical over 7 bases. V shed 4 bases and J 0 bases; nucleotides not matched to a gene: 8. CDR1 SGHTA and CDR2 FQGNSA come from the germline V gene. The CDR3 consists of 16 residues. The CDR3 loop reads CASSSLTSAYQETQYF. Written as DNA, the CDR3 is TGTGCCAGCAGCTCCCTTACTAGCGCCTACCAAGAGACCCAGTACTTC.